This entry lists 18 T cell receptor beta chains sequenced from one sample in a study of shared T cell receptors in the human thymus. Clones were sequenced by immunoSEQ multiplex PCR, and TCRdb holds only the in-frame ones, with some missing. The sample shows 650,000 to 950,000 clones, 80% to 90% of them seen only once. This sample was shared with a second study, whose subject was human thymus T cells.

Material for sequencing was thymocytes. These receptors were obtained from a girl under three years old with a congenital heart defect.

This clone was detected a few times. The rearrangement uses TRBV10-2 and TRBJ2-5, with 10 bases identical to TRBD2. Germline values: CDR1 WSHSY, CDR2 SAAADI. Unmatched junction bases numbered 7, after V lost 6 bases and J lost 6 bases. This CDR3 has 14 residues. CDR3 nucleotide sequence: TGCGCCAGCAGCCTAGCGGGGGATGGAAAGACCCAGTACTTC. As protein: CASSLAGDGKTQYF.

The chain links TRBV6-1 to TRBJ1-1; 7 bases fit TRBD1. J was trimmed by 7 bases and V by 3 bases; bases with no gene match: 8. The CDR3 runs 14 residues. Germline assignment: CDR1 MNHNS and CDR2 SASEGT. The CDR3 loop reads CASSDGRGRDEAFF. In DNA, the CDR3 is TGTGCCAGCAGTGACGGGAGGGGGCGTGATGAAGCTTTCTTT.

The CDR3 sequence is CASSCRDRRSTDTQYF. The CDR3 DNA sequence: TGCGCCAGCAGCTGCCGGGACAGACGAAGCACAGATACGCAGTATTTT. The V gene is TRBV5-1, the J gene TRBJ2-3; 7 nucleotides align to TRBD1. Germline CDR1 and CDR2: SGHRS and YFSETQ. The V gene end was trimmed by 3 bases and the J gene end by 0 bases; junction bases not matched to a gene: 7. The CDR3 extends over 16 amino acids.

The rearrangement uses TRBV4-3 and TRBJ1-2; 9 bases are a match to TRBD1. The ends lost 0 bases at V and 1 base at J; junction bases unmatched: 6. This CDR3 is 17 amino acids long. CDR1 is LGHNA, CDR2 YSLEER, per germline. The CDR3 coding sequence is TGCGCCAGCAGCCAAGATGAGGGACAGGGCCTTAACTATGGCTACACCTTC. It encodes CASSQDEGQGLNYGYTF.

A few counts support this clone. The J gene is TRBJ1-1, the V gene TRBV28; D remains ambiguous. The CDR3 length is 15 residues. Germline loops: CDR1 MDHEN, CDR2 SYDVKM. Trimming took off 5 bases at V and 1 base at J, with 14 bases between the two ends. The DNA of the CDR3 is TGTGCCAGCAGTCCGCCCCCCCCCAGGAACACTGAAGCTTTCTTT. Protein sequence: CASSPPPPRNTEAFF.

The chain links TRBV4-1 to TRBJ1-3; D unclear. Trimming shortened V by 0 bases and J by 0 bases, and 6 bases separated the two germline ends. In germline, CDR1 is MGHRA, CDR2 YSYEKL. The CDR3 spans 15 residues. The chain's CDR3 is CASSQEGSSGNTIYF. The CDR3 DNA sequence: TGCGCCAGCAGCCAAGAGGGGAGCTCTGGAAACACCATATATTTT.

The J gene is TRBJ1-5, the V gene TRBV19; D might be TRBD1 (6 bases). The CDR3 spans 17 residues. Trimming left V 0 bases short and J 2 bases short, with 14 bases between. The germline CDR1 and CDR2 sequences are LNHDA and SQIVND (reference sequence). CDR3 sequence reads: CASSIDPRGWGNQPQHF. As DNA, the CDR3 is TGTGCCAGTAGTATAGATCCCAGGGGATGGGGCAATCAGCCCCAGCATTTT.

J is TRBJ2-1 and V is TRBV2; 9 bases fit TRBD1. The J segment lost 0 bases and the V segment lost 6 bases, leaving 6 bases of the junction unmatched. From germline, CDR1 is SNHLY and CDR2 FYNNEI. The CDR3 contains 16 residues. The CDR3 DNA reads TGTGCCAGCAGGAGGACAGGGGCCCACTCCTACAATGAGCAGTTCTTC. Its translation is CASRRTGAHSYNEQFF.

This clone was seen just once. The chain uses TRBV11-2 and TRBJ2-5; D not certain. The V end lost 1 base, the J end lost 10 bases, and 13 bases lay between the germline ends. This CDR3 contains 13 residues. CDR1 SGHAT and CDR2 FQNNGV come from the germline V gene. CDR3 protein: CASSLVVGVIQYF. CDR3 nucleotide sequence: TGTGCCAGCAGCTTAGTAGTCGGTGTGATCCAGTACTTC. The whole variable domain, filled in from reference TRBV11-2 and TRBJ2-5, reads EAGVAQSPRYKIIEKRQSVAFWCNPISGHATLYWYQQILGQGPKLLIQFQNNGVVDDSQLPKDRFSAERLKGVDSTLKIQPAKLEDSAVYLCASSLVVGVIQYFGPGTRLLVL.

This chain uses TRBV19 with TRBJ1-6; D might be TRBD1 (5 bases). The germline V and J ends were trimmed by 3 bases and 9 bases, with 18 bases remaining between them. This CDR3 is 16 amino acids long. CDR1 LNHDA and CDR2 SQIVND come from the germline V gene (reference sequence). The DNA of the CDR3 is TGTGCCAGTAGTATGCTAAGGGGAGGGTCGACTTCACCCCTCCACTTT. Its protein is CASSMLRGGSTSPLHF. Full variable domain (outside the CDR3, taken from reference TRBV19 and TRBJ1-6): DGGITQSPKYLFRKEGQNVTLSCEQNLNHDAMYWYRQDPGQGLRLIYYSQIVNDFQKGDIAEGYSVSREKKESFPLTVTSAQKNPTAFYLCASSMLRGGSTSPLHFGNGTRLTVT.

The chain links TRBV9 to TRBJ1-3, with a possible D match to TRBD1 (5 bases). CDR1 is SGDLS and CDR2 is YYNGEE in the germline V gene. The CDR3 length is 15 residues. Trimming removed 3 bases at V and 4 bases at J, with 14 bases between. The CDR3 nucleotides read TGTGCCAGCAGCGCCCATCGGGGGTACGGAAACACCATATATTTT. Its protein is CASSAHRGYGNTIYF.

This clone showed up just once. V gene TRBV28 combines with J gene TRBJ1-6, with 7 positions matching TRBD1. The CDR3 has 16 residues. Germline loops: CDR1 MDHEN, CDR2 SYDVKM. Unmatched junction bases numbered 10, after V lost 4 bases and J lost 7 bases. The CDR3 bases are TGTGCCAGCAGTTACCCCCCGGGGACAGTGAATTCACCCCTCCACTTT. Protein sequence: CASSYPPGTVNSPLHF.

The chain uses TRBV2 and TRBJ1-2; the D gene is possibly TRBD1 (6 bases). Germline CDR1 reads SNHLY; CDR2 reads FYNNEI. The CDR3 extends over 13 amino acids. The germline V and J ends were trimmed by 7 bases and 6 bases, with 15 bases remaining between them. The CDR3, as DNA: TGTGCCAGCATAGTGTCACAGGGCAATGGCTACACCTTC. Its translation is CASIVSQGNGYTF.

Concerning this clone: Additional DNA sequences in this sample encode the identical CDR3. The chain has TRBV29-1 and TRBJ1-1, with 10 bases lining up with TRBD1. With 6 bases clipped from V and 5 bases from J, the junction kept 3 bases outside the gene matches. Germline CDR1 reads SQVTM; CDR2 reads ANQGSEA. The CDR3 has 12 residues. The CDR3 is CSVRTGGTEAFF. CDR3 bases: TGCAGCGTCAGGACAGGGGGAACTGAAGCTTTCTTT.

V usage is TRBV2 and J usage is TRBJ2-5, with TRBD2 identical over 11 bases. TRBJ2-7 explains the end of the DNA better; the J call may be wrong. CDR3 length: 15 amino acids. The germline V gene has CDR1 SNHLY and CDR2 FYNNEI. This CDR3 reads CASSDLTSGIHEQYF. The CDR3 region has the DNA TGTGCCAGCAGTGATCTGACTAGCGGGATACACGAGCAGTACTTC.

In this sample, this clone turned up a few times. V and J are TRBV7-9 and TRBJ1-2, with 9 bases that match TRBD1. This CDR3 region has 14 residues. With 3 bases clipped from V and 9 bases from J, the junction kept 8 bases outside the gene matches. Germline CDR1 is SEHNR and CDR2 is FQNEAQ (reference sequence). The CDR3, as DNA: TGTGCCAGCAGCTTTTTAGGACAGGGGATAAGCTACACCTTC. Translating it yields CASSFLGQGISYTF.

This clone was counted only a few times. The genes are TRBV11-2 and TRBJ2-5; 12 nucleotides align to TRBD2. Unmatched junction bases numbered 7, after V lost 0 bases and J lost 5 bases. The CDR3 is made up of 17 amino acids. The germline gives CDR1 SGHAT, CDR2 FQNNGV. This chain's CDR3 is CASSLDSRLAGGETQYF. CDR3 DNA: TGTGCCAGCAGCTTAGATTCACGGCTAGCGGGGGGGGAGACCCAGTACTTC.

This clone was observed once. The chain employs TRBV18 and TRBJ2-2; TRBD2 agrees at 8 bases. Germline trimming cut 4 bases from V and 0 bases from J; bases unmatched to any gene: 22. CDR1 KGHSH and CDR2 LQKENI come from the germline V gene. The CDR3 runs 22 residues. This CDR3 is CASSHPWERGLNRPTNTGELFF. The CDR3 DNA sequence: TGTGCCAGCTCACACCCCTGGGAGCGGGGGCTTAACCGACCCACGAACACCGGGGAGCTGTTTTTT.